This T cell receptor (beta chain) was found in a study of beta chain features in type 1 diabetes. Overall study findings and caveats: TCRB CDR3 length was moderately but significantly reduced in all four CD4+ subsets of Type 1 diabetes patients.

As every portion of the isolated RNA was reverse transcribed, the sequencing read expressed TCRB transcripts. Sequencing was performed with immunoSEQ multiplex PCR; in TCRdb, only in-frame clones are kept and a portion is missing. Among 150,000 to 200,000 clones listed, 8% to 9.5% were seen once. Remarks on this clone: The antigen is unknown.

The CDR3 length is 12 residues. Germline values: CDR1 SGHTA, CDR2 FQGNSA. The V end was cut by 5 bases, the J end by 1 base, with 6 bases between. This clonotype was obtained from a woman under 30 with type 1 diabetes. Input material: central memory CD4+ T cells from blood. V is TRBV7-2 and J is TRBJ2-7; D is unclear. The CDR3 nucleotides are TGTGCCAGCAGCCCCGGGTCCTACGAGCAGTACTTC. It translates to CASSPGSYEQYF.